This T cell receptor (beta chain) is drawn from a study of CD8+ T cells in alopecia areata. Following extraction, RNA underwent reverse transcription to cDNA, which served as the sequencing template. Clones were read by immunoSEQ multiplex PCR, and TCRdb kept only the in-frame ones, dropping some. The sample records almost 250,000 clones, around 67% being singletons. The germline CDR1 and CDR2 sequences are SGDLS and YYNGEE. Trimming stripped 8 bases from V and 4 bases from J, with 10 bases between. The CDR3 totals 13 residues. The rearrangement joins TRBV9 to TRBJ1-6; unclear D gene. This receptor was taken from a human donor with alopecia areata. The source material was CD4+ T cells sorted from blood, sampled at week 0. CDR3 protein: CARGRAYNSPLHF. CDR3 sequence (DNA): TGTGCCAGGGGGAGGGCTTATAATTCACCCCTCCACTTT.